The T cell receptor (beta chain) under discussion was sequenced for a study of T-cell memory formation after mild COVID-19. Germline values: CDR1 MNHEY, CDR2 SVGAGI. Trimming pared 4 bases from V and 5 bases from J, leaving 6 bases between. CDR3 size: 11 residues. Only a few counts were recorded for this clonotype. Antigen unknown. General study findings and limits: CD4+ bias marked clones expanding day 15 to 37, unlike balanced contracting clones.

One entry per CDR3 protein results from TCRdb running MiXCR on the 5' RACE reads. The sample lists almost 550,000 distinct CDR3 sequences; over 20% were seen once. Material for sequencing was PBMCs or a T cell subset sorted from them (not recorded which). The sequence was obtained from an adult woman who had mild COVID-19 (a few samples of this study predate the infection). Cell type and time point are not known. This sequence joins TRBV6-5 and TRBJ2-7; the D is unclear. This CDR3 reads CASSSQNEQYF. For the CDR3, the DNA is TGTGCCAGCAGTTCCCAAAACGAGCAGTACTTC.